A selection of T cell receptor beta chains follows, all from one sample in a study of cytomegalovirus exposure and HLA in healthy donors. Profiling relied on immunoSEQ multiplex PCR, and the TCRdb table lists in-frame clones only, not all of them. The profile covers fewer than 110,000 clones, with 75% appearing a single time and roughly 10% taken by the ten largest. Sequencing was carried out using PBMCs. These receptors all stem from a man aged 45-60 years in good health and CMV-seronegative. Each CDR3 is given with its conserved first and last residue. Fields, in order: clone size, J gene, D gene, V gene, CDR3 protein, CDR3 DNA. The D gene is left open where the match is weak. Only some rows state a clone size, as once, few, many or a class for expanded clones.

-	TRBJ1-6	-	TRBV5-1	CASSLADRGTISPLHF	TGCGCCAGCAGCTTGGCCGACAGAGGTACTATTTCACCCCTCCACTTT
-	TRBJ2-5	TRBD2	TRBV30	CAWDSGTPVRQETQYF	TGTGCCTGGGATAGCGGGACTCCAGTTAGACAAGAGACCCAGTACTTC
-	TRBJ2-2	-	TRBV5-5	CASSLADTGELFF	TGTGCCAGCAGCTTAGCGGACACCGGGGAGCTGTTTTTT
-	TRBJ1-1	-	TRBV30	CAWRALNTEAFF	TGTGCCTGGAGGGCCCTGAACACTGAAGCTTTCTTT
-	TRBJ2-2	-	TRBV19	CASTSRGRMEGAGELFF	TGTGCCAGCACCAGCCGAGGCAGGATGGAAGGGGCCGGGGAGCTGTTTTTT
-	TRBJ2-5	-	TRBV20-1	CSAAPIETQYF	TGCAGTGCTGCCCCTATAGAGACCCAGTACTTC
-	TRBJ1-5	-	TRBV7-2	CASRLSGTLSNQPQHF	TGTGCCAGCAGGCTATCCGGGACACTTAGCAATCAGCCCCAGCATTTT
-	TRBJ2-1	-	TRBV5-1	CASSLEQGSYNEQFF	TGCGCCAGCAGCTTGGAACAGGGCTCCTACAATGAGCAGTTCTTC
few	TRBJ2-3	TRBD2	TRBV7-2	CASNLAGGSTDTQYF	TGTGCCAGCAACCTAGCGGGGGGGAGCACAGATACGCAGTATTTT
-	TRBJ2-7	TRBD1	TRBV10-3	CATRQGDSYEQYF	TGTGCCACCAGACAGGGCGACTCCTACGAGCAGTACTTC
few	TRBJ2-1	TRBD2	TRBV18	CASSPRAGGINEQFF	TGTGCCAGCTCACCTAGGGCGGGAGGGATCAATGAGCAGTTCTTC